This T cell receptor beta chain was recovered during a study of shared clonotypes between healthy human individuals. Overall study findings and caveats: Genetic and exposure-history diversity was limited by the small donor number. It was the non-shared clonotypes that had lower generation probabilities than clonotypes shared by all four donors.

Data came from immunoSEQ multiplex PCR; TCRdb stores just in-frame clones and leaves some out. The sample lists roughly 590,000 clones; around 95% were seen once. Naive CD8 cells, CD45RO-negative and positively selected for CCR7, excluded terminally differentiated effector memory CD45RA+ cells. The germline gives CDR1 SGHVS, CDR2 FQNEAQ. With 8 bases removed from V and 2 bases from J, the gap between germline ends came to 10 bases. The CDR3 runs 12 residues. About this clone itself: Its target is unknown.

The TCR originated in a woman in her twenties or thirties in good health. V and J are TRBV7-8 and TRBJ2-7; no definite D call. The sequenced material came from naive CD8+ T cells sorted from blood. The CDR3 sequence is CASDGRTYEQYF. The CDR3 DNA sequence: TGTGCCAGCGACGGGCGGACCTACGAGCAGTACTTC.